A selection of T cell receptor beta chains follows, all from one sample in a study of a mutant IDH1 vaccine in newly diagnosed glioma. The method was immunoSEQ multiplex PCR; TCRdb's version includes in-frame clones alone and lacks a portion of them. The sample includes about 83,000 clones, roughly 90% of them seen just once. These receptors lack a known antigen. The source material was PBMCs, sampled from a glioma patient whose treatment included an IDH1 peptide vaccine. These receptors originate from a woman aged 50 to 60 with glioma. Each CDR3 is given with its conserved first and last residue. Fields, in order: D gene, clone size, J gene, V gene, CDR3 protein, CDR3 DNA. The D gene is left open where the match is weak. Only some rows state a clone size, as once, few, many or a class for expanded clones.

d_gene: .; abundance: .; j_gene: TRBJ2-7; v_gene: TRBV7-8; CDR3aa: CASSYPSQTYEQYF; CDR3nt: TGTGCCAGCAGCTATCCCTCTCAGACCTACGAGCAGTACTTC
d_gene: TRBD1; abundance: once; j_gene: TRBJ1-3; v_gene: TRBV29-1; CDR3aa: CSVSYRGSGNTIYF; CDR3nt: TGCAGCGTCTCATACAGGGGAAGTGGAAACACCATATATTTT
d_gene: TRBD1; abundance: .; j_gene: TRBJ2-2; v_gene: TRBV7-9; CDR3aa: CASSRDRGKTGELFF; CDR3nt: TGTGCCAGCAGCCGAGACAGGGGCAAAACCGGGGAGCTGTTTTTT
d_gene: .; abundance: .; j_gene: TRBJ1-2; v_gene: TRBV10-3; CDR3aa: CAITMGSREGYTF; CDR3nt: TGTGCCATCACCATGGGGAGCCGTGAGGGCTACACCTTC
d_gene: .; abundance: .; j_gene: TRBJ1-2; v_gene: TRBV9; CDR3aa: CASSERGGYGYTF; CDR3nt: TGTGCCAGCAGCGAAAGGGGGGGTTATGGCTACACCTTC
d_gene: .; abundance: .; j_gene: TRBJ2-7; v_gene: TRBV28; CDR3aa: CASRSPGSDLSSYEQYF; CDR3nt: TGTGCCAGCAGATCCCCGGGTTCGGATCTGAGCTCCTACGAGCAGTACTTC
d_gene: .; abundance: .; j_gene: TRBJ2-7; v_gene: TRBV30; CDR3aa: CAWRGRGSSYEQYF; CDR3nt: TGTGCCTGGCGGGGGCGGGGATCCTCCTACGAGCAGTACTTC
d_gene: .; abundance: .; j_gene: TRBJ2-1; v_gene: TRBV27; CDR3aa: CASSLSAGWAYNEQFF; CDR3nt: TGTGCCAGCAGTTTATCGGCAGGGTGGGCCTACAATGAGCAGTTCTTC
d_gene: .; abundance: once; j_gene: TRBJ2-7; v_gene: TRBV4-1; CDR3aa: CASSPDPSSYEQYF; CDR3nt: TGCGCCAGCAGCCCCGACCCAAGCTCCTACGAGCAGTACTTC
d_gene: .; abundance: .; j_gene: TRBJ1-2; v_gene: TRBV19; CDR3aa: CASTGGTGYTF; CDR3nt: TGTGCCAGTACGGGAGGGACCGGCTACACCTTC
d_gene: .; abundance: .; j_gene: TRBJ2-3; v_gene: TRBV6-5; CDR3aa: CASSYQTGFTDTQYF; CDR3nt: TGTGCCAGCAGTTACCAGACAGGATTCACAGATACGCAGTATTTT
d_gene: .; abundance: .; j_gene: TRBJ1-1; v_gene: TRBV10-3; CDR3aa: CAISDGMNTEAFF; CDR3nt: TGTGCCATCAGTGACGGCATGAACACTGAAGCTTTCTTT
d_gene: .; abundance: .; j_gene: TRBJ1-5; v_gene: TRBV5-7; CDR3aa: CASLRGEGGNQPQHF; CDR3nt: TGTGCCAGCTTAAGGGGGGAGGGTGGCAATCAGCCCCAGCATTTT
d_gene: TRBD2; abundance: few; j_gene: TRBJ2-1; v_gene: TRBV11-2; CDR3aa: CASSPIAGTYNEQFF; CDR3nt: TGTGCCAGCAGCCCTATAGCGGGAACTTACAATGAGCAGTTCTTC
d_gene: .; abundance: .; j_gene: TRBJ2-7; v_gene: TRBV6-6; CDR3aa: CASSPRTGLWYEQYF; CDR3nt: TGTGCCAGCAGCCCTCGGACGGGCCTTTGGTACGAGCAGTACTTC
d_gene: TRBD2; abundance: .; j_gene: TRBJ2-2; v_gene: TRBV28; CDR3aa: CASIFSGRNTGELFF; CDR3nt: TGTGCCAGCATCTTCAGCGGGAGGAACACCGGGGAGCTGTTTTTT
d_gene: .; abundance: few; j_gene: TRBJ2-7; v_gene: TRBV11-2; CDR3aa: CASSSSFFRSPYEQYF; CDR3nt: TGTGCCAGCAGCTCGTCCTTTTTTAGGTCCCCCTACGAGCAGTACTTC
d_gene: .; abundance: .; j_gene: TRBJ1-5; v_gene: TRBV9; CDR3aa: CASTRSDSKNQPQHF; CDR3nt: TGTGCCAGCACCCGTAGCGACAGCAAAAATCAGCCCCAGCATTTT
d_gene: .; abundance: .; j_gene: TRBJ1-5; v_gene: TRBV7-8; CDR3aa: CASSKAHRDNQPQHF; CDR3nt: TGTGCCAGCAGTAAGGCCCACAGGGACAATCAGCCCCAGCATTTT
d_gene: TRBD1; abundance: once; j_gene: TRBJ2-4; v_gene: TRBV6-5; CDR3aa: CASSNRDRVGNIQYF; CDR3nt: TGTGCCAGCAGTAACCGGGACAGGGTTGGGAACATTCAGTACTTC
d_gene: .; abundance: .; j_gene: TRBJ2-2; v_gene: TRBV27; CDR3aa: CASSRLATGTGELFF; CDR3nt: TGTGCCAGCAGCCGCCTCGCCACCGGAACCGGGGAGCTGTTTTTT
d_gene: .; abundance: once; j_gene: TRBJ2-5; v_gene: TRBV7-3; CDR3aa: CASSSDRRETQYF; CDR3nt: TGTGCCAGCAGCTCCGACAGGCGAGAGACCCAGTACTTC
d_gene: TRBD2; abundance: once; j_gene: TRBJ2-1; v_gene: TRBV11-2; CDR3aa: CASSLGGSLFF; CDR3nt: TGTGCCAGCAGCCTGGGGGGGAGCCTATTCTTC
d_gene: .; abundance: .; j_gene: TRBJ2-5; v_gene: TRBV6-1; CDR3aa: CASSDREFAETQYF; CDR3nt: TGTGCCAGCAGTGACAGGGAATTTGCAGAGACCCAGTACTTC
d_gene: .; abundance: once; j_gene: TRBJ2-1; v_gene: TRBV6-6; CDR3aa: CASSPGPGASDNEQFF; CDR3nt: TGTGCCAGCAGCCCAGGGCCGGGGGCGAGCGACAATGAGCAGTTCTTC
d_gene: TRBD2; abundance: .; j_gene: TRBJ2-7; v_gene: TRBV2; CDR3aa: CASSEGLAGIYEQYF; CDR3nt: TGTGCCAGCAGTGAAGGACTAGCGGGAATCTACGAGCAGTACTTC
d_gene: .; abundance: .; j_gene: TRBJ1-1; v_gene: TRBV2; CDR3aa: CASVRRNVNTEAFF; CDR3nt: TGTGCCAGCGTGAGGAGAAACGTGAACACTGAAGCTTTCTTT
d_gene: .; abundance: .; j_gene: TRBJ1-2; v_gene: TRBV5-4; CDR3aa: CASSFGHSLIQGYTF; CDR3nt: TGTGCCAGCAGCTTTGGCCACTCTCTAATTCAGGGCTACACCTTC
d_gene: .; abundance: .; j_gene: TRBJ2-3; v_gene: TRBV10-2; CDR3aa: CASGDQLPTDTQYF; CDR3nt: TGCGCCAGCGGGGACCAGCTACCCACAGATACGCAGTATTTT
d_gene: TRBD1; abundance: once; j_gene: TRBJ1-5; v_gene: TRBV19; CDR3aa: CASSIDGQGWQPQHF; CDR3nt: TGTGCCAGTAGTATAGATGGACAGGGTTGGCAGCCCCAGCATTTT
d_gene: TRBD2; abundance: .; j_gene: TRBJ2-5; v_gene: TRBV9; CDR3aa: CASSVVGGSYETQYF; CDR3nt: TGTGCCAGCAGCGTAGTCGGCGGGAGTTATGAGACCCAGTACTTC
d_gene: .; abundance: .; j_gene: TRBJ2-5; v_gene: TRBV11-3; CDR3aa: CASSLDGLLETQYF; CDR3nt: TGTGCCAGCAGCTTAGATGGTCTCCTGGAGACCCAGTACTTC
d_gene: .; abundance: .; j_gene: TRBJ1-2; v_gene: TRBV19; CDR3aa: CASSIVSGEVEGYTF; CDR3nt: TGTGCCAGTAGTATAGTCTCGGGAGAGGTCGAAGGCTACACCTTC
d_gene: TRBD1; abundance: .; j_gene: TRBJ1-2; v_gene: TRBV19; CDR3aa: CASTLGQGNGYTF; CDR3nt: TGTGCCAGTACCCTGGGACAGGGGAATGGCTACACCTTC
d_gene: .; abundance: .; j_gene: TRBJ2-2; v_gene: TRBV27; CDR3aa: CASRPPGLDMGTGELFF; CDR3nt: TGTGCCAGCAGGCCTCCGGGGCTAGATATGGGCACCGGGGAGCTGTTTTTT
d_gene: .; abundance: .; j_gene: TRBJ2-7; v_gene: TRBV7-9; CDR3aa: CASSLSYRVGEQYF; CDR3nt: TGTGCCAGCAGCTTAAGTTATAGGGTGGGCGAGCAGTACTTC
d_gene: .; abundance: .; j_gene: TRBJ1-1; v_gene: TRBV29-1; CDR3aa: CSVGRAGTEAFF; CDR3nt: TGCAGCGTTGGCAGGGCTGGCACTGAAGCTTTCTTT
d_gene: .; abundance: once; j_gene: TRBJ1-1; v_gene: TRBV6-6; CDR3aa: CASRTQVLNTEAFF; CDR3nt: TGTGCCAGCAGAACTCAGGTGCTGAACACTGAAGCTTTCTTT
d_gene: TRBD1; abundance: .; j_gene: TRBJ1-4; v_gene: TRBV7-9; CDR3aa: CASSTDRGRNEKLFF; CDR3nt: TGTGCCAGCAGCACTGACAGGGGGCGGAATGAAAAACTGTTTTTT
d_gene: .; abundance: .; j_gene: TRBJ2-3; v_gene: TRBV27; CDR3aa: CASSLSISTDTQYF; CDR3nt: TGTGCCAGCAGTTTATCTATTAGCACAGATACGCAGTATTTT
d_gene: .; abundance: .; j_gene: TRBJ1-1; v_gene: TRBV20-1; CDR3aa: CSASSYTEAFF; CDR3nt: TGCAGTGCTAGTTCCTACACTGAAGCTTTCTTT
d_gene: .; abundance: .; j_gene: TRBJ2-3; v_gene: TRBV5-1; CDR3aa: CAREDTQYF; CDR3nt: TGCGCCCGGGAGGATACGCAGTATTTT
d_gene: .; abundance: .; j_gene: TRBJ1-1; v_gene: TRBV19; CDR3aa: CASSSSRETEAFF; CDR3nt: TGTGCCAGTAGTAGCTCCCGGGAGACTGAAGCTTTCTTT
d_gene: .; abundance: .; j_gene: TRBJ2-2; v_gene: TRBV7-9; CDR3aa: CASSVAPGVSTGELFF; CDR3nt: TGTGCCAGCAGCGTAGCCCCAGGGGTGTCCACCGGGGAGCTGTTTTTT
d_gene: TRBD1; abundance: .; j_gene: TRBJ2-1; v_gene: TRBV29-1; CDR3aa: CSWTGNRDEQFF; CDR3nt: TGCAGCTGGACAGGGAACAGGGATGAGCAGTTCTTC
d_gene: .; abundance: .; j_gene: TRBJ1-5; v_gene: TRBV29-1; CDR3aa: CSVEAASGQPQHF; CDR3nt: TGCAGCGTTGAAGCAGCGAGCGGCCAGCCCCAGCATTTT
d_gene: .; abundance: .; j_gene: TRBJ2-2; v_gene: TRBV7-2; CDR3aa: CASRFGGELFF; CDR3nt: TGTGCCAGCAGATTTGGCGGGGAGCTGTTTTTT
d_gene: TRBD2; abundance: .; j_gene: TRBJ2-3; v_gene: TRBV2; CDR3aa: CASSDLEREDGSDTQYF; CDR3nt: TGTGCCAGCAGTGATCTTGAGCGGGAGGACGGTTCAGATACGCAGTATTTT
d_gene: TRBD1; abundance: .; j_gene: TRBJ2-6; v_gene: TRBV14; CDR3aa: CASSPGTAGVMGANVLTF; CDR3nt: TGTGCCAGCAGCCCCGGGACAGCTGGGGTTATGGGGGCCAACGTCCTGACTTTC